Listed below are T cell receptor beta chains from one sample, sequenced in a study of blood T cell repertoires in COVID-19. The method was immunoSEQ multiplex PCR; TCRdb's version includes in-frame clones alone and lacks a portion of them. In the table there are some 200,000 clones, roughly four fifths of which are singletons. The sample taken for sequencing was peripheral blood. These receptors originate from a woman aged 50 to 60 with active or convalescent COVID-19. The CDR3 runs from the conserved cysteine through the conserved F or W. The order of the fields is V gene, J gene, CDR3 protein.

TRBV7-2	TRBJ2-7	CASSLASGVYYEQYF
TRBV19	TRBJ1-1	CASSIGGNLNTEAFF
TRBV24-1	TRBJ1-1	CATSIGSGVDTEAFF
TRBV5-4	TRBJ2-5	CASSLEGGQETQYF
TRBV3-1/TRBV3-2	TRBJ1-5	CASSQSAGEGQPQHF
TRBV11-2	TRBJ2-7	CASSVTYYEQYF
TRBV5-1	TRBJ2-7	CASSLGGTLYEQYF
TRBV2	TRBJ2-3	CASSGQGDTQYF
TRBV28	TRBJ1-2	CASSSPGQPYGYTF
TRBV11-2	TRBJ2-5	CASSVTSGSSRTQYF
TRBV2	TRBJ2-4	CASRGGSPGNIQYF
TRBV7-9	TRBJ2-7	CASSLEDPYEQYF
TRBV4-1	TRBJ1-5	CASSLVQGVGNQPQHF
TRBV11-2	TRBJ1-1	CASSFDPGSEAFF
TRBV21-1	TRBJ2-3	CALYPEQGRDTQYF
TRBV29-1	TRBJ1-1	CSTSEGDSEPNTEAFF
TRBV19	TRBJ1-5	CASSIEAGQPQHF
TRBV3-1/TRBV3-2	TRBJ2-2	CASSQDGGGGPNTGELFF
TRBV19	TRBJ1-1	CASSIATGVGTEAFF
TRBV10-3	TRBJ1-1	CAISGRGGDTEAFF
TRBV6-5	TRBJ2-7	CASSSIGLAAYEQYF
TRBV28	TRBJ1-1	CASSPSGTGGAAEAFF
TRBV7-8	TRBJ1-2	CASSPRTGYGYTF
TRBV28	TRBJ1-2	CASRRQGANSYGYTF
TRBV3-1/TRBV3-2	TRBJ1-4	CASNLRAEKLFF
TRBV3-1/TRBV3-2	TRBJ1-5	CASSQGWQGGNQPQHF
TRBV28	TRBJ1-3	CASSFGGAKSSGNTIYF